This T cell receptor (beta chain) was observed in a study of OX40 agonist ivuxolimab in advanced cancers. Regarding the study as a whole: Expanded clones tended on average to be more numerous among CD8+ T cells than CD4+.

The CDR3 spans 12 residues. Germline values: CDR1 SNHLY, CDR2 FYNNEI. The V end lost 6 bases, the J end lost 2 bases, and 4 bases lay between the germline ends. This table comes from immunoSEQ multiplex PCR, and its TCRdb copy is limited to in-frame clones, with some not included. Found here are 70,000 or so clones, more than 70% of them singletons; the top ten hold over 0.75%. Remarks on this clone: The target antigen is unknown.

The sample consisted of CD4+ or CD8+ T cells sorted from blood, taken in a trial of the OX40 agonist ivuxolimab. The sequence was collected from an adult with an advanced solid tumor such as melanoma, head and neck, liver or kidney cancer. The rearrangement uses TRBV2 and TRBJ2-2; no firm D call. The DNA for the CDR3 is TGTGCCAGCAGCCGCAACACCGGGGAGCTGTTTTTT. It specifies CASSRNTGELFF. Based on the CDR3 plus reference TRBV2 and TRBJ2-2, the full variable domain is EPEVTQTPSHQVTQMGQEVILRCVPISNHLYFYWYRQILGQKVEFLVSFYNNEISEKSEIFDDQFSVERPDGSNFTLKIRSTKLEDSAMYFCASSRNTGELFFGEGSRLTVL.